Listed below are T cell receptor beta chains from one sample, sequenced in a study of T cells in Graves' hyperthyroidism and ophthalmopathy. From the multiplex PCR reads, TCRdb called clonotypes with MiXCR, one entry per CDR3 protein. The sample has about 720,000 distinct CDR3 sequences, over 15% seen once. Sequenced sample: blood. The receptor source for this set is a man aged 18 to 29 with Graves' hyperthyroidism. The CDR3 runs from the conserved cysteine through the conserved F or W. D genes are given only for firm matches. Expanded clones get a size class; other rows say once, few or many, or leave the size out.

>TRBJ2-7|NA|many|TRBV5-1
TGCGCCAGCGGGGTGGGAGACAGAACCTACGAGCAGTACTTC
CASGVGDRTYEQYF
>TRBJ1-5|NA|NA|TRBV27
TGTGCCAGCAGTTCCACACCGACCTCTAGCAATCAGCTCCAGCATTTT
CASSSTPTSSNQLQHF
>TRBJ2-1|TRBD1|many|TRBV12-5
TGTGCTAGTCCCAGGACAGGAGTTTACAATGAGCAGTTCTTC
CASPRTGVYNEQFF
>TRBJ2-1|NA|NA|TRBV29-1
TGCAGCGTTGTGGGCGCAGGTAGCTCCTACAATGAGCAGTTCTTC
CSVVGAGSSYNEQFF
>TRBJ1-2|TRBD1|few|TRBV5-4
TGTGCCAGCAGCTTCGGACAGGGGGCTAACTATGGCTACACCTTC
CASSFGQGANYGYTF
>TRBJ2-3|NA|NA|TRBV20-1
TGCAGTGCTAGAGCACAGCTTAGCACAGATACGCAGTATTTT
CSARAQLSTDTQYF
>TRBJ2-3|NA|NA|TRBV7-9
TGTGCCAGCAGCCCCGGCAGGGTGGGCACAGATACGCAGTATTTT
CASSPGRVGTDTQYF
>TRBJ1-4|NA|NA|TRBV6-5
TGTGCCAGCAGTTACGGGCACTATGAAAAACTGTTTTTT
CASSYGHYEKLFF
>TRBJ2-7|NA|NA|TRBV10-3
TGTGCCATCAGTGGGTCCCAGCGGAGCTCCTACGAGCAGTACTTC
CAISGSQRSSYEQYF
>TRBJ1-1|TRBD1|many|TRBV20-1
TGCAGTGCTAGAGATCCCAGACAGGGCCTTTACACTGAAGCTTTCTTT
CSARDPRQGLYTEAFF
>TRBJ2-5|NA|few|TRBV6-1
TGTGCCAGCAGCGAACGACAGGAACAAGAGACCCAGTACTTC
CASSERQEQETQYF
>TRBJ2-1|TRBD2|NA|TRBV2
TGTGCCAGCAGTGTGCCGACTAGCCCAACTGAGCAGTTCTTC
CASSVPTSPTEQFF
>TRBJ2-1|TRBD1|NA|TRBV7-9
TGTGCCAGCAGCTCGGTCGCTCAGGGGGCGTCCTACAATGAGCAGTTCTTC
CASSSVAQGASYNEQFF
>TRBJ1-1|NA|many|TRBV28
TGTGCCAGCACTCTCGCGTATAAGAAGTCCACTGAAGCTTTCTTT
CASTLAYKKSTEAFF
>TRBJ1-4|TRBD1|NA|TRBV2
TGTGCCAGCAATAAAGGACAGGGCGAGAATGAAAAACTGTTTTTT
CASNKGQGENEKLFF
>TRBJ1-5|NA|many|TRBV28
TGTGCCAGCACTCGAGGGCAGCCCCAGCATTTT
CASTRGQPQHF
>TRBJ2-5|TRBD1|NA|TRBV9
TGTGCCAGCAGCTCGGGACAGGGGGCATTTGAGACCCAGTACTTC
CASSSGQGAFETQYF
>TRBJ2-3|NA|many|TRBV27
TGTGCCAGCAGTTTTTCCCGGCTTGGGGGTACGCAGTATTTT
CASSFSRLGGTQYF
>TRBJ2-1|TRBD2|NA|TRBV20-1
TGCAGTGCTAGGTTGCGGGAGGGGAGCTCCTACAATGAGCAGTTCTTC
CSARLREGSSYNEQFF
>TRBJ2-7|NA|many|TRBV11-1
TGTGCCAGCAGCGCTTTGGACTCCTACGAGCAGTACTTC
CASSALDSYEQYF
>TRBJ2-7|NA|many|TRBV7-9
TGTGCCAGCAGCCCCAGGGGACCCCTTGGCCACGAGCAGTACTTC
CASSPRGPLGHEQYF
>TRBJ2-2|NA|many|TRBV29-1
TGCAGCGCCACGAACACCGGGGAGCTGTTTTTT
CSATNTGELFF
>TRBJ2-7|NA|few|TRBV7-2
TGTGCCAGCAGCCGGAGCGGAGCCCGCTACGAGCAGTACTTC
CASSRSGARYEQYF
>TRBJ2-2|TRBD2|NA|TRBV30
TGTGCCTGGAGTGTACTACTAGCGGGAGCCGGGGAGCTGGTTTTT
CAWSVLLAGAGELVF
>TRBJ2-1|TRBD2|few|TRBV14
TGTGCCAGCAGCCAAGCCCTAGCGGGATATCGTGAGCAGTTCTTC
CASSQALAGYREQFF
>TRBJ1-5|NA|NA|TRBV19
TGTGCCAGTAGTTCAGAGCGGGAGAGTCAGCCCCAGCATTTT
CASSSERESQPQHF
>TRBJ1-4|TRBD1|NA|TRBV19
TGTGCCAGTAGCCCGACAGGGGTAATCGAGGCTAATGAAAAACTGTTTTTT
CASSPTGVIEANEKLFF
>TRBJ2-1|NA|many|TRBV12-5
TGTGCTAGTGGTTTTTTGGAGTGGGGACCCTACAATGAGCAGTTCTTC
CASGFLEWGPYNEQFF
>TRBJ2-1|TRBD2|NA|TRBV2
TGCGCCAGCAGCTCCAGGGACGGACTAGCCTCCTACAATGAGCAGTTCTTC
CASSSRDGLASYNEQFF
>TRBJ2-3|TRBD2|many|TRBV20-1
TGCAGTGCTAGAGTCCCCGGTGGGCTAGCGGGAGGACCTAGCACAGATACGCAGTATTTT
CSARVPGGLAGGPSTDTQYF
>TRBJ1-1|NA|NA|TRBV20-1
TGCAGTGCTAGAGCCGGGTACACTGAAGCTTTCTTT
CSARAGYTEAFF
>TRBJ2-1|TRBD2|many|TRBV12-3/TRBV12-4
TGTGCCAGCAGGGGTCGGACTAGCGTTAATGAGCAGTTCTTC
CASRGRTSVNEQFF
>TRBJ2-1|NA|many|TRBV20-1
TGCAGTGCTGAGCTAGCTCACAATGAGCAGTTCTTC
CSAELAHNEQFF
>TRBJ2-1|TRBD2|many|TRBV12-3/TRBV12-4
TGTGCCAGCACTGATAGGGGGACTAGCGGGGCTCCCAATGAGCAGTTCTTC
CASTDRGTSGAPNEQFF
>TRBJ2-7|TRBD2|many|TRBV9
TGTGCCAGCAGCGCCGGACTAGACACGACCTACGAGCAGTACTTC
CASSAGLDTTYEQYF
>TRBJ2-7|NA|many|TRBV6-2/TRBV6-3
TGTGCCGTCGGGAGAACGGCCGCGTACGAGCAGTACTTC
CAVGRTAAYEQYF
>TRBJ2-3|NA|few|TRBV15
TGTGCCAGTGCCTCTAGCGCAGACACAGATACGCAGTATTTT
CASASSADTDTQYF